A selection of T cell receptor beta chains follows, all from one sample in a study of blood T cell repertoires in COVID-19. TCRdb's copy holds only in-frame clones and misses some; the assay was immunoSEQ multiplex PCR. The sample carries 70,000 to 90,000 clones, 90% recorded once. The material sequenced was peripheral blood. These receptors originate from a human donor in a cohort sampled during active COVID-19. Both conserved end residues are part of each CDR3. Fields, in order: D gene, J gene, V gene, clone size, CDR3 DNA, CDR3 protein. D genes are given only for firm matches. Clone size is stated in some rows and not others, as once, few, many or a class when expanded.

>TRBD1|TRBJ2-3|TRBV7-2|-
TGTGCCAGCAGCTTGGACAGGACCCAAGATACGCAGTATTTT
CASSLDRTQDTQYF
>-|TRBJ2-5|TRBV28|-
TGTGCCAGTAAAACTAGTCAAGAGACCCAGTACTTC
CASKTSQETQYF
>TRBD2|TRBJ2-7|TRBV19|-
TGTGCCAGTAGCGACACGGGACTAGTGGGCGAGCAGTACTTC
CASSDTGLVGEQYF
>-|TRBJ2-7|TRBV27|-
TGTGCCAGCAGTGCCCCGGGATTGCCAATCGAGCAGTACTTC
CASSAPGLPIEQYF
>-|TRBJ1-2|TRBV28|-
TGTGCCAGCAGGCGGACAGCTCTCTATGGCTACACCTTC
CASRRTALYGYTF
>TRBD1|TRBJ2-7|TRBV6-5|once
TGTGCCAGCATCGGGACAGACAGCTACGAGCAGTACTTC
CASIGTDSYEQYF
>-|TRBJ2-7|TRBV10-3|-
TGTGCCATCAGTGAGTCCGACAGCTACGAGCAGTACTTC
CAISESDSYEQYF
>-|TRBJ1-4|TRBV5-6|once
TGTGCCAGCGGACCGATACAGGGATTATCTAATGAAAAACTGTTTTTT
CASGPIQGLSNEKLFF
>TRBD2|TRBJ2-1|TRBV7-9|-
TGTGCCAGCAGCCGGACTAGCAATTACAATGAGCAGTTCTTC
CASSRTSNYNEQFF
>-|TRBJ1-2|TRBV27|-
TGTGCCACCTACGGCGAAGTCGGGAACTATGGCTACACCTTC
CATYGEVGNYGYTF
>TRBD1|TRBJ1-2|TRBV27|-
TGTGCCAGCAGTGAACAGACAGGGGGCTTATTAGGCTACACCTTC
CASSEQTGGLLGYTF
>-|TRBJ1-5|TRBV29-1|once
TGCAGCGCGCAGGGGCTCAATCAGCCCCAGCATTTT
CSAQGLNQPQHF
>-|TRBJ2-4|TRBV27|-
TGTGCCAGCAGTTCGCCGCGGGAATCCAAAAACATTCAGTACTTC
CASSSPRESKNIQYF
>TRBD1|TRBJ1-2|TRBV4-3|-
TGCGCCAGCAGCCCCGGTCGGACAGGGGGTTCCTATGGCTACACCTTC
CASSPGRTGGSYGYTF
>-|TRBJ2-5|TRBV5-4|-
TGTGCCAGCAGCCCCCGGGGAAGCATCGCGGGGGAGACCCAGTACTTC
CASSPRGSIAGETQYF
>TRBD2|TRBJ2-2|TRBV11-2|-
TGTGCCAGCTTACCCGGACTAGCGGGGACCTCGAACACCGGGGAGCTGTTTTTT
CASLPGLAGTSNTGELFF
>-|TRBJ2-7|TRBV19|once
TGTGCCAGTAGTATAGGGGGGGTAACCTACGAGCAGTACTTC
CASSIGGVTYEQYF
>-|TRBJ2-2|TRBV9|-
TGTGCCAGCAGCAACCAGGTCGGGGGGCCAGACACCGGGGAGCTGTTTTTT
CASSNQVGGPDTGELFF
>-|TRBJ1-1|TRBV7-9|-
TGTGCCAGCAGCCGTAGCGGGTCGAACACTGAAGCTTTCTTT
CASSRSGSNTEAFF
>-|TRBJ1-1|TRBV6-5|-
TGTGCCAGCAGTTCCACGGCGGGTACTGAAGCTTTCTTT
CASSSTAGTEAFF
>TRBD1|TRBJ2-7|TRBV19|-
TGTGCGGGGACAGGGGAATTTTTTGCCCCTTACGAGCAGTACTTC
CAGTGEFFAPYEQYF
>TRBD2|TRBJ2-7|TRBV7-9|-
TGTGCCAGCATTCGGGAGGGAGGTGTCGAGCAGTACTTC
CASIREGGVEQYF
>TRBD2|TRBJ2-7|TRBV7-2|-
TGTGCCAGCAGCTTAGAACTAGCGGACATAACTACCTACGAGCAGTACTTC
CASSLELADITTYEQYF
>-|TRBJ1-1|TRBV7-9|-
TGTGCCAGCAGCTCAATTAGCGTCACTGAAGCTTTCTTT
CASSSISVTEAFF
>-|TRBJ2-1|TRBV2|-
TGTGCCAGCAGTACACAGGGCTCGTACTACAATGAGCAGTTCTTC
CASSTQGSYYNEQFF
>-|TRBJ2-3|TRBV21-1|-
-
CASSNPSVAGGSTDTQYF
>-|TRBJ1-4|TRBV7-6|-
TGTGCCAGCAGCTTAATGTCACCTGAAGGAGCAACTAATGAAAAACTGTTTTTT
CASSLMSPEGATNEKLFF
>TRBD1|TRBJ1-2|TRBV28|-
TGTGCCAGCAACTCTGCAGGGACAGGGGGCGTCTATGGCTACACCTTC
CASNSAGTGGVYGYTF
>TRBD2|TRBJ2-2|TRBV7-9|-
TGTGCCAGCAGTTCGAATATTAGGAGCGGGGAGAACACCGGGGAGCTGTTTTTT
CASSSNIRSGENTGELFF